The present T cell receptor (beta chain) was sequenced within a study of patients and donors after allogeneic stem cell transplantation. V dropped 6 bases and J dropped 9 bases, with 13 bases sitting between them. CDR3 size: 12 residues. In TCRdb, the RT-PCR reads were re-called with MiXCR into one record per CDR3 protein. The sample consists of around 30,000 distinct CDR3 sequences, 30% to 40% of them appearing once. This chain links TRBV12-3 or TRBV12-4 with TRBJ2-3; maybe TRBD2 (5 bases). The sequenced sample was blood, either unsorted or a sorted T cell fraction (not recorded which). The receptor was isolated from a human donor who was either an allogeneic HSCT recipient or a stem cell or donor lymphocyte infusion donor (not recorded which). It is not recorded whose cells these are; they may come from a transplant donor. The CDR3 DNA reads TGTGCCAGCAGCTCCCGGGGTGGGACGCAGTATTTT. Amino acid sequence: CASSSRGGTQYF.